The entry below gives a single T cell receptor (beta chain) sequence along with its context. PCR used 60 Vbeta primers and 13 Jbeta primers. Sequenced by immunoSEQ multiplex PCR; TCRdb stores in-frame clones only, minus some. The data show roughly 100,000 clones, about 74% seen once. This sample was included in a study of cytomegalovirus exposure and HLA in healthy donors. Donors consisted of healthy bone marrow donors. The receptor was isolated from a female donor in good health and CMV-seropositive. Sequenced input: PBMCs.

The DNA of the CDR3 is TGTGCCAGTAGTTTGGAGGGGGCTACTAATGAAAAACTGTTTTTT. Its translation: CASSLEGATNEKLFF. The chain combines TRBV19 with TRBJ1-4; 7 nucleotides agree with TRBD1. Trimming removed 5 bases from V and 2 bases from J; junction bases left unmatched: 5. This CDR3 is built from 15 residues. The germline V gene has CDR1 LNHDA and CDR2 SQIVND (reference sequence). Complete variable domain (other parts from reference TRBV19 and TRBJ1-4): DGGITQSPKYLFRKEGQNVTLSCEQNLNHDAMYWYRQDPGQGLRLIYYSQIVNDFQKGDIAEGYSVSREKKESFPLTVTSAQKNPTAFYLCASSLEGATNEKLFFGSGTQLSVL.